The clone carrying this TCR beta chain was seen only a few times. The antigen remains undetermined. This sample was taken from a study of T cell repertoires in cytomegalovirus infection. About the study: Indicated by public TCR beta signatures were CMV infection and matching HLA type. Findings and caveats of the study: There were carriers of CMV plus the relevant HLA, and cumulative public TCR beta family frequency identified them.

From the reads, TCRdb called clonotypes with MiXCR, one entry per CDR3 protein. This table has fewer than 650,000 distinct CDR3 sequences, almost 40% appearing once. The V gene end was trimmed by 5 bases and the J gene end by 11 bases; junction bases not matched to a gene: 11. This CDR3 is built from 15 residues. The V gene's germline CDR1 is SGHAT and CDR2 FQNNGV. This chain joins TRBV11-2 and TRBJ2-1; 11 bases are a match to TRBD2. This sequence originates from a human donor in good health (CMV status not recorded). Some clones in this sample may be carry-over from other donors' samples. Here the sequenced sample was cultured PBMCs, taken from culture after CMV antigen stimulation. The DNA for the CDR3 is TGTGCCAGCAGCCCGACTAGCGGGATTTATTTACAGCAGTTCTTC. Protein sequence: CASSPTSGIYLQQFF.